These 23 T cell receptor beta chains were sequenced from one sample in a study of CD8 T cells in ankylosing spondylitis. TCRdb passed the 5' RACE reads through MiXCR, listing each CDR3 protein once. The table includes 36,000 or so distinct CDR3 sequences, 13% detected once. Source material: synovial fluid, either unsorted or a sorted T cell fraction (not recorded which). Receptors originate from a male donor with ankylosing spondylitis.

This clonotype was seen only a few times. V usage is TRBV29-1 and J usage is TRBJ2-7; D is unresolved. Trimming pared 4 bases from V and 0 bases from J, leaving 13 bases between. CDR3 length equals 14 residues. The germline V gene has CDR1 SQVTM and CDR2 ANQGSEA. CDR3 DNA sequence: TGCAGCGTTGTAAATTGGCAAGTCTCCTACGAGCAGTACTTC. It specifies CSVVNWQVSYEQYF.

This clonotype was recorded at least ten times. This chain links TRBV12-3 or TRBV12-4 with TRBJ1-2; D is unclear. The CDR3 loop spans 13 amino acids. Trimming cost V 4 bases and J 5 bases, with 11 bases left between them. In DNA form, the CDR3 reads TGTGCCAGCAGTTCGACCACAGTGTATGGCTACACCTTC. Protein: CASSSTTVYGYTF.

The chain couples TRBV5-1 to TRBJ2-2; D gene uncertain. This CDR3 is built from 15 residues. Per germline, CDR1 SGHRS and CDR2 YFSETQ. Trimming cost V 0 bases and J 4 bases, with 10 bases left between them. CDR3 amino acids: CASSLEGRTTGELFF. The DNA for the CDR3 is TGCGCCAGCAGCTTGGAAGGCCGGACCACCGGGGAGCTGTTTTTT.

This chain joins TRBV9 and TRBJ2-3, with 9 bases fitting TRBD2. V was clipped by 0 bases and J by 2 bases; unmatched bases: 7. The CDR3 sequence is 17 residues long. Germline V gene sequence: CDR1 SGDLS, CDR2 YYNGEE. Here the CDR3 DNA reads TGTGCCAGCAGCGTAGAGGCTGCGGGGGGGTACACAGATACGCAGTATTTT. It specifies CASSVEAAGGYTDTQYF.

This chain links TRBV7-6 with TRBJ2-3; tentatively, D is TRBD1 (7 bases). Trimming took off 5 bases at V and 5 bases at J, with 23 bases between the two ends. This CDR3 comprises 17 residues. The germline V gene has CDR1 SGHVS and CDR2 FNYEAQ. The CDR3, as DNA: TGTGCCAGCAGCCTTGGAGGCGCAGGGGGGATGCAAGATACGCAGTATTTT. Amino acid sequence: CASSLGGAGGMQDTQYF. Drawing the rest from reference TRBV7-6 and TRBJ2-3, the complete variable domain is GAGVSQSPRYKVTKRGQDVALRCDPISGHVSLYWYRQALGQGPEFLTYFNYEAQQDKSGLPNDRFSAERPEGSISTLTIQRTEQRDSAMYRCASSLGGAGGMQDTQYFGPGTRLTVL.

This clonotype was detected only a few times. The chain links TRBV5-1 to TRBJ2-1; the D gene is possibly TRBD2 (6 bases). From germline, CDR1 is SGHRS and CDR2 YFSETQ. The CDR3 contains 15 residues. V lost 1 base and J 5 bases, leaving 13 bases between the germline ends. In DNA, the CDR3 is TGCGCCAGCAGCTTGATCCAGCGGGCGGACAATGAGCAGTTCTTC. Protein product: CASSLIQRADNEQFF.

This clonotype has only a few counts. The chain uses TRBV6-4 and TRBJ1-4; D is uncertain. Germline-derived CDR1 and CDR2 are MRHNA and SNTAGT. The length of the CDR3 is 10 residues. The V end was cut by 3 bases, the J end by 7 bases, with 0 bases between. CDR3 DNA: TGTGCCAGCAGTGATGAAAAACTGTTTTTT. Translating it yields CASSDEKLFF.

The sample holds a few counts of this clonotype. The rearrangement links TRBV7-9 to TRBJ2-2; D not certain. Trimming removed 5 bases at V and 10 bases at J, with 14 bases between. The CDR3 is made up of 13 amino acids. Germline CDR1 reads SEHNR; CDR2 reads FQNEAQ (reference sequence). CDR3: CASSHPTSTELFF. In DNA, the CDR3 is TGTGCCAGCAGCCATCCTACGAGCACGGAGCTGTTTTTT.

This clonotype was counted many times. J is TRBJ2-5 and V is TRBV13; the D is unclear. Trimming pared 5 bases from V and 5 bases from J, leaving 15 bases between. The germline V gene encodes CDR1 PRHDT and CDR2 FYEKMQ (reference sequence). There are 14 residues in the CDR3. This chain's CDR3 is CASSTQMGWETQYF. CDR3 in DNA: TGTGCCAGCAGCACACAGATGGGTTGGGAGACCCAGTACTTC.

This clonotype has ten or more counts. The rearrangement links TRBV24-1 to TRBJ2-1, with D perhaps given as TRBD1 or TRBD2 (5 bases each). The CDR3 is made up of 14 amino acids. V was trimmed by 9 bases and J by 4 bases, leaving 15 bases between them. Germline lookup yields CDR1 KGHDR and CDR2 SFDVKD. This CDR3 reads CATARGGIYNEQFF. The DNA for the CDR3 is TGTGCCACCGCGAGGGGCGGAATTTACAATGAGCAGTTCTTC.

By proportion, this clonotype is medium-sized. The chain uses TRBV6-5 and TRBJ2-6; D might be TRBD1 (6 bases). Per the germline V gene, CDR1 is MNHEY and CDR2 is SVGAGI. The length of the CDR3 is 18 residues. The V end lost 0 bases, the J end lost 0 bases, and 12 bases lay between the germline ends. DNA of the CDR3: TGTGCCAGCAGTTACTCGGCAGGGGATTTCTCTGGGGCCAACGTCCTGACTTTC. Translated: CASSYSAGDFSGANVLTF.

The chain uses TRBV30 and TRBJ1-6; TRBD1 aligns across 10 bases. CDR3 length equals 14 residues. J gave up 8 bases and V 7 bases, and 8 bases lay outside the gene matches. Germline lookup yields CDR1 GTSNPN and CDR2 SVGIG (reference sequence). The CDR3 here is CAFSSGTGDSPLHF. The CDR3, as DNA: TGTGCCTTTTCATCCGGGACAGGGGATTCACCCCTCCACTTT.

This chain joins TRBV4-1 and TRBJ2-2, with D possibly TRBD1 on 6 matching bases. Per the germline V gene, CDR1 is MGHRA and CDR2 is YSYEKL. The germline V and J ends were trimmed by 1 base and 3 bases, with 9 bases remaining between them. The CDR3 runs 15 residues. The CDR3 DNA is TGCGCCAGCAGCCAAGCGGGGACATACACCGGGGAGCTGTTTTTT. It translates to CASSQAGTYTGELFF.

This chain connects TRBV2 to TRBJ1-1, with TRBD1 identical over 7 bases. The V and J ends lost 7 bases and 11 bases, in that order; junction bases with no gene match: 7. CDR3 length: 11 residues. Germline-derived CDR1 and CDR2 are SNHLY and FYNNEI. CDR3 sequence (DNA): TGTGCCAGCACGGCAGGGGGAAATGCTTTCTTT. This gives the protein CASTAGGNAFF.

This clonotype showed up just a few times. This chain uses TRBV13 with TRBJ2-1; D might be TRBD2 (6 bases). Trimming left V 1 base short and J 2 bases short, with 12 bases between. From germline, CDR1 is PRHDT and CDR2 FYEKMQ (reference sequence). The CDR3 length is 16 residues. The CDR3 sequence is CASSLEGGTAYNEQFF. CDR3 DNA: TGTGCCAGCAGCTTAGAAGGCGGGACTGCCTACAATGAGCAGTTCTTC.

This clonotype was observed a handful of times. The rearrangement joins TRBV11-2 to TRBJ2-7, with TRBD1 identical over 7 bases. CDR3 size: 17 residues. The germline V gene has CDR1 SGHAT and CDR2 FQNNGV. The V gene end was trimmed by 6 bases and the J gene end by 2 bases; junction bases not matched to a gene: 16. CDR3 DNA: TGTGCCAGCAGTTACTTTCCGGCAGGGGGAAATCCCTACGAGCAGTACTTC. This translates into CASSYFPAGGNPYEQYF. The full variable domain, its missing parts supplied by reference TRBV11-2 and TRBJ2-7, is EAGVAQSPRYKIIEKRQSVAFWCNPISGHATLYWYQQILGQGPKLLIQFQNNGVVDDSQLPKDRFSAERLKGVDSTLKIQPAKLEDSAVYLCASSYFPAGGNPYEQYFGPGTRLTVT.

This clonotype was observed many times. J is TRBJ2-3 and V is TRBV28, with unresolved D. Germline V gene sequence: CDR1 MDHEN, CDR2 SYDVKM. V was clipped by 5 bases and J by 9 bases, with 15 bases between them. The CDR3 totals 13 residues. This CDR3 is CASSLNAMSTQYF. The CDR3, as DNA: TGTGCCAGCAGTCTTAACGCCATGTCGACGCAGTATTTT.

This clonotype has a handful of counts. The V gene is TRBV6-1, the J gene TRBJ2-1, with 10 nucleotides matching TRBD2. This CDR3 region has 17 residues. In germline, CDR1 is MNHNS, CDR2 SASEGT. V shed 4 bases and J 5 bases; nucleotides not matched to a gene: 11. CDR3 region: CASSADLAGEGDNEQFF. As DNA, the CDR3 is TGTGCCAGCAGTGCCGACCTAGCGGGGGAAGGCGACAATGAGCAGTTCTTC.

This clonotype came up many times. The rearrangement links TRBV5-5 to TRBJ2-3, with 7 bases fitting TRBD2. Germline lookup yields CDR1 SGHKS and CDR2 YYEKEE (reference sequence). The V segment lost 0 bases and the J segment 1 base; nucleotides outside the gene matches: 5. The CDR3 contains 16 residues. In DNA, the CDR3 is TGTGCCAGCAGCTTGGGCCGGGGGGAGGGCACAGATACGCAGTATTTT. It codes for CASSLGRGEGTDTQYF.

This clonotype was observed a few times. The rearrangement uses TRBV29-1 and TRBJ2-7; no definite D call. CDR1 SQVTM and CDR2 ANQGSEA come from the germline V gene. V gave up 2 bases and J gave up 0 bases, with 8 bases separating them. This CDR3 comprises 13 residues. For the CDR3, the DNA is TGCAGCGTTGAAACAGCTCTCTCCTACGAGCAGTACTTC. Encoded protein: CSVETALSYEQYF.

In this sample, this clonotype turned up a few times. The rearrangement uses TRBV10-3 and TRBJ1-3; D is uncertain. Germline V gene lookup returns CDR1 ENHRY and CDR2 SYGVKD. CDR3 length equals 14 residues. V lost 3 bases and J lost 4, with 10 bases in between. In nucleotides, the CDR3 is TGTGCCATCAGTGACAGGTTGTTCGGAAACACCATATATTTT. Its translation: CAISDRLFGNTIYF.

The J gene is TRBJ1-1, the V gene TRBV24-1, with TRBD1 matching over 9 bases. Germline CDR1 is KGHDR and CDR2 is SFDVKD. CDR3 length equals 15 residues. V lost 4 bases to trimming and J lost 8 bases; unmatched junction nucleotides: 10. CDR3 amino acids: CATSDSGTGNSEAFF. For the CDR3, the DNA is TGTGCCACCAGTGACTCCGGGACAGGGAATTCGGAAGCTTTCTTT.

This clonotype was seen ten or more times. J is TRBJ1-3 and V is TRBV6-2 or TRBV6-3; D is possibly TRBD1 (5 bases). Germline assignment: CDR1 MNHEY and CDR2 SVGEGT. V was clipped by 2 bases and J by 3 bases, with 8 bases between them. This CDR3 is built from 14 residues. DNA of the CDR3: TGTGCCAGCAGTTACGGGACGGATGGAAACACCATATATTTT. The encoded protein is CASSYGTDGNTIYF.